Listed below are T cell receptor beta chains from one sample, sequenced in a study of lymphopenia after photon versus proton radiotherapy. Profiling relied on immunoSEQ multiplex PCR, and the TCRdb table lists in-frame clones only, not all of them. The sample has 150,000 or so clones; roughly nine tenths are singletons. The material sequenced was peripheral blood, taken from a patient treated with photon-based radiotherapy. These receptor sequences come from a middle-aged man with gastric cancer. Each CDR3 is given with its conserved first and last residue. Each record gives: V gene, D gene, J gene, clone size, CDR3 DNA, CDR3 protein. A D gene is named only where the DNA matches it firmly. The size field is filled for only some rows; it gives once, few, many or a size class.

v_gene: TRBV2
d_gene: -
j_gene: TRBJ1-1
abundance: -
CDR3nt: TGTGCCAGCAGCCCCAGGATCAACACTGAAGCTTTCTTT
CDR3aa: CASSPRINTEAFF

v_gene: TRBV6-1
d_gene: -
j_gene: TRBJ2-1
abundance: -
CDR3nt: TGTGCCAGCAGTGAGTCGGGGTACATTGAGCAGTTCTTC
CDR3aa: CASSESGYIEQFF

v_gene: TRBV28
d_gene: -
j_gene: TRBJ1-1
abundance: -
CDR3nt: TGTGCCAGCAGTTTGTCTAGGCTTCAAATTCGGAACACTGAAGCTTTCTTT
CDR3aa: CASSLSRLQIRNTEAFF

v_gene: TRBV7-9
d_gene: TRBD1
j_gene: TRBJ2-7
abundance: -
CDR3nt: TGTGCCAGCAGCTTCGGGGACAGATCCTACGAGCAGTACTTC
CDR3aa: CASSFGDRSYEQYF

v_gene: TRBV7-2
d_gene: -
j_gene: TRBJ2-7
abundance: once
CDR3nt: TGTGCCAGCAGCCCCAACCAGGGGTTCTCCTACGAGCAGTACTTC
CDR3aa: CASSPNQGFSYEQYF

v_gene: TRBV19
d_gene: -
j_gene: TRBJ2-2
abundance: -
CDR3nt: TGTGCCAGTAATATGGGAGTTAAGAACACCGGGGAGCTGTTTTTT
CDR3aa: CASNMGVKNTGELFF

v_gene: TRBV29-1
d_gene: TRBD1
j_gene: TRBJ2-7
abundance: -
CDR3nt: TGCAGCGTTGACGGGACAGGCAAGTACGAGCAGTACTTC
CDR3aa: CSVDGTGKYEQYF

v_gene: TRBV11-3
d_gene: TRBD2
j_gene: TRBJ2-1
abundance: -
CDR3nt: TGTGCCAGCAGCTTATCTGCACTAGCGGGAGGACACAATGAGCAGTTCTTC
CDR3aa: CASSLSALAGGHNEQFF

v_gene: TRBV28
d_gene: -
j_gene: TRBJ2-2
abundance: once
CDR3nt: TGTGCCAGCAGTCCCCTCTGGACAGTTAACACCGGGGAGCTGTTTTTT
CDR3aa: CASSPLWTVNTGELFF

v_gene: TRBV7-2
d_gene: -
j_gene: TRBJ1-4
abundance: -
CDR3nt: TGTGCCAGCAGCTTAGAGTGGAATGAAAAACTGTTTTTT
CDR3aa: CASSLEWNEKLFF

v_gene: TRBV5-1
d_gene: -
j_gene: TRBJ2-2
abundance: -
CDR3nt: TGCGCCAGCAGCTTGGAGGACCGGGGGGCCGCAGGGGAGCTGTTTTTT
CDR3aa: CASSLEDRGAAGELFF

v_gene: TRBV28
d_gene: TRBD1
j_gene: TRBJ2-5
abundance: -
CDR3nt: TGTGCCAGCTGGACAGGGACCGAGACCCAGTACTTC
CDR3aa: CASWTGTETQYF

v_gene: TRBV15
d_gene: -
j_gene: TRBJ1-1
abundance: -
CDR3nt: TGTGCCACCAGCAGAGATCAAGGGGAGGCTGAAGCTTTCTTT
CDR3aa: CATSRDQGEAEAFF

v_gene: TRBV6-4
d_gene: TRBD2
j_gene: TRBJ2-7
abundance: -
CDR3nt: TGTGCCAGCAGAGGGGTTTTAGCGGGAGGCTCCTACGAGCAGTACTTC
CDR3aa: CASRGVLAGGSYEQYF

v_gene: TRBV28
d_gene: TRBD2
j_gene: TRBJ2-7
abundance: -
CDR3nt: TGTGCCAGCTCTCTCTTAGCGCGGGGGGCCTACGAGCAGTACTTC
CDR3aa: CASSLLARGAYEQYF

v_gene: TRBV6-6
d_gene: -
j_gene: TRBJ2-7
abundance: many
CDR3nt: TGTGCCAGCAGTCAGGACAGTCCCTACGAGCAGTACTTC
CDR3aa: CASSQDSPYEQYF

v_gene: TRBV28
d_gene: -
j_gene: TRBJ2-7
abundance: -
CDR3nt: TGTGCCAGCAGCCCGGCCCGTATAGAGCAGTACTTC
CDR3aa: CASSPARIEQYF

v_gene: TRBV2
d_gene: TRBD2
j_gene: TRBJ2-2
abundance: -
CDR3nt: TGTGCCAGCAGTGAAGGCGGGAGGGCGGGCACCGGGGAGCTGTTTTTT
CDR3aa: CASSEGGRAGTGELFF

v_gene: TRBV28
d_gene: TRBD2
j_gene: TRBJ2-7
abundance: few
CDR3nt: TGTGCCAGCAGTTTCGGGCTAGCGGACTACGAGCAGTACTTC
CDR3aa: CASSFGLADYEQYF

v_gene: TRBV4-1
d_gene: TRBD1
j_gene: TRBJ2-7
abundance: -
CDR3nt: TGCGCCAGCAGCCAGGGACAGGGGGATTACGAGCAGTACTTC
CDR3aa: CASSQGQGDYEQYF

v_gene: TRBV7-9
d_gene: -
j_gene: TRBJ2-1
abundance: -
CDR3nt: TGTGCCAGCAGCCATCACCCTTATCCGGGAGCGAATGAGCAGTTCTTC
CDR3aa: CASSHHPYPGANEQFF

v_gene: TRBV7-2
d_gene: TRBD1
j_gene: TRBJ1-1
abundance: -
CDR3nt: TGTGCCAGCAGACCTACGGGACAGATGAACACTGAAGCTTTCTTT
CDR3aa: CASRPTGQMNTEAFF

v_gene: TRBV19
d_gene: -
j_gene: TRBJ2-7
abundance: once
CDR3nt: TGTGCCAGTAAAGGGAGCTGGTCCTCCTACGAGCAGTACTTC
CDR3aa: CASKGSWSSYEQYF

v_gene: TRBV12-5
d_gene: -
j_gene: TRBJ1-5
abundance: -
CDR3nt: TGTGCTAGTGGTTTGGTACCCTCAGGCAATCAGCCCCAGCATTTT
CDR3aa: CASGLVPSGNQPQHF

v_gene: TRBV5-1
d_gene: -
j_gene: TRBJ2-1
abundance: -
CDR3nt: TGCGCCAGCAGCTTGGCCTGGGGGCGCCACTACAATGAGCAGTTCTTC
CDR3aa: CASSLAWGRHYNEQFF

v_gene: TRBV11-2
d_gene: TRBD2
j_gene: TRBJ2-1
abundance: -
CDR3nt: TGTGCCAGCAGCAAACTAGCGGGAGTAACTAACAATGAGCAGTTCTTC
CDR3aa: CASSKLAGVTNNEQFF

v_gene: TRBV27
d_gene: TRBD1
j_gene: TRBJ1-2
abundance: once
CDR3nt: TGTGCCAGCAGTCCGCCGGGACAGGGGGCCAATGGCTACACCTTC
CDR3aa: CASSPPGQGANGYTF

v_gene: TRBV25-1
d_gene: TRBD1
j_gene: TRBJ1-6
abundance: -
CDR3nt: TGTGCCAGCAGCAATCGGGACAGGGGGCGCGGAGGGTCACCCCTCCACTTT
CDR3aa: CASSNRDRGRGGSPLHF

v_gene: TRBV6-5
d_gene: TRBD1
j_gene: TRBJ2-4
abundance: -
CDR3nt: TGTGCCAGCAGTTACGACAGGGGGAAAAACATTCAGTACTTC
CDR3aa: CASSYDRGKNIQYF

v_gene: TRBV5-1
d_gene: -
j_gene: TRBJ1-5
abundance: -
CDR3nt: TGCGCCAGCAGCTTATACGGGGTGGGGCAGCCCCAGCATTTT
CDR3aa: CASSLYGVGQPQHF

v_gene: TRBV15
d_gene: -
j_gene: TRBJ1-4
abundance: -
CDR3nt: TGTGCCACCGCGAGGGGGGGCCTGACTAATGAAAAACTGTTTTTT
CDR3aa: CATARGGLTNEKLFF

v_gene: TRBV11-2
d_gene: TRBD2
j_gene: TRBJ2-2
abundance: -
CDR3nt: TGTGCCAGCAGCCCCAGGGGACTAGCGGGAGGTACCGGGGAGCTGTTTTTT
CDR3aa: CASSPRGLAGGTGELFF

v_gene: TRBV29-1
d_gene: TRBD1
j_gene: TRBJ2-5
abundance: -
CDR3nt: TGCAGCGCCAAAACAGGGGAAGAGACCCAGTACTTC
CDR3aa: CSAKTGEETQYF

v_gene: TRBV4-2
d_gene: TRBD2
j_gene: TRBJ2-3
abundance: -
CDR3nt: TGTGCCAGCAGCCAAGATCTCGGACTAGCGGGATCAGATACGCAGTATTTT
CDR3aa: CASSQDLGLAGSDTQYF

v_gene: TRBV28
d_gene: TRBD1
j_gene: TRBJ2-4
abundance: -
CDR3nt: TGTGCCAGCACTGTTGCCGGGACAGGGGGAAACATTCAGTACTTC
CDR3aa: CASTVAGTGGNIQYF

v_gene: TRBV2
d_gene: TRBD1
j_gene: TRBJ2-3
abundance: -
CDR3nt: TGTGCCAGCAAGTTACAGGGGGCTGGAGATACGCAGTATTTT
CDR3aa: CASKLQGAGDTQYF

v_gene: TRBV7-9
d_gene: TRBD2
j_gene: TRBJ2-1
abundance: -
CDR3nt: TGTGCCAGCAGCTTTGAGACTAGCGGGCGGAATGAGCAGTTCTTC
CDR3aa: CASSFETSGRNEQFF

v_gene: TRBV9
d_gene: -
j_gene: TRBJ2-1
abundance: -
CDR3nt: TGTGCCAGCAGCGTAGGTGATGAGCAGTTCTTC
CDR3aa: CASSVGDEQFF

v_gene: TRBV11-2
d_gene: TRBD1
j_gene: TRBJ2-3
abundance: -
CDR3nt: TGTGCCAGCAGCCTCGACAGGGTTCTAGTCACAGATACGCAGTATTTT
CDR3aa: CASSLDRVLVTDTQYF

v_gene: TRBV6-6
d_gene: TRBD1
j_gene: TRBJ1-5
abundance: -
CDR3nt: TGTGCCAGCAGGTCGACAGGGGCCAATAATCAGCCCCAGCATTTT
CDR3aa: CASRSTGANNQPQHF

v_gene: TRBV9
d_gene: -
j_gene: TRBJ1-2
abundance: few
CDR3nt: TGTGCCAGCAGCGCCCCACGCAGGGGAGGTTTTGGCTATGGCTACACCTTC
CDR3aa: CASSAPRRGGFGYGYTF

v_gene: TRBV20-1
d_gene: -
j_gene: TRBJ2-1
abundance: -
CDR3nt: TGCGGGGTTGGCTCCCATAATGAGCAGTTCTTC
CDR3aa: CGVGSHNEQFF

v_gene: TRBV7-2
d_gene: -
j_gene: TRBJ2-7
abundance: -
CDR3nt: TGTGCCAGCAGCTTAGCTGGGGCCGAGCAGTACTTC
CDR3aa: CASSLAGAEQYF

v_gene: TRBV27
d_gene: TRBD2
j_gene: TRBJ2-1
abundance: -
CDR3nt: TGTGCCAGCAGTTTGTGGGTAGCGGGAGGCGGCGTGAGGCAGTTCTTC
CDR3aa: CASSLWVAGGGVRQFF

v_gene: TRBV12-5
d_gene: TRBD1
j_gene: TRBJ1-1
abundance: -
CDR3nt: TGTGCTAGTGGTTTGGTACTAGGGGACAGCAGGAACACTGAAGCTTTCTTT
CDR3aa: CASGLVLGDSRNTEAFF

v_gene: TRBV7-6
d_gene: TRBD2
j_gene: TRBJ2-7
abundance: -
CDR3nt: TGTGCCAGCAGCCACCGACTAGCGGGGACCTACGAGCAGTACTTC
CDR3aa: CASSHRLAGTYEQYF

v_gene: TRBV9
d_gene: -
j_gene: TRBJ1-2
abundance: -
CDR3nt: TGTGCCAGCAGCCGGGACTTTAACTATGGCTACACCTTC
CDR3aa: CASSRDFNYGYTF

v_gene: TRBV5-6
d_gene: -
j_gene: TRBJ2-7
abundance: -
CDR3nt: TGTGCCAGCAGCTCCTCGTACGAGCAGTACTTC
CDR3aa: CASSSSYEQYF

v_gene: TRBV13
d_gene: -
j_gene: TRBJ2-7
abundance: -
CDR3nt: TGTGCCAGCAGCTTAACCCCGCTCTCCTACGAGCAGTACTTC
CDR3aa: CASSLTPLSYEQYF

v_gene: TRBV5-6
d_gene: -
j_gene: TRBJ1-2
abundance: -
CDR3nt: TGTGCCAGCAGTTTCCGGGCCAGTTATGGCTACACCTTC
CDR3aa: CASSFRASYGYTF

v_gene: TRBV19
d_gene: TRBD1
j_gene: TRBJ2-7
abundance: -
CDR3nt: TGTGCCAGTAGTATCGAGCGGACAGGGGGGATGGAGCAGTACTTC
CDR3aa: CASSIERTGGMEQYF

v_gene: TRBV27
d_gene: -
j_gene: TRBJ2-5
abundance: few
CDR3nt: TGTGCCAGCATTTCAGGGGAGACCCAGTACTTC
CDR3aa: CASISGETQYF

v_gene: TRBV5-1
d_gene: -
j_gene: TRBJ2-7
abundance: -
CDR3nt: TGCGCCAGCAGCACGAACTACGAGCAGTACTTC
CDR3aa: CASSTNYEQYF

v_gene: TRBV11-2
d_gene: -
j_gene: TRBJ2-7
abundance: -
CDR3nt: TGTGCCAGCAGCTTCACCGACGGAGCCTACGAGCAGTACTTC
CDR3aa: CASSFTDGAYEQYF

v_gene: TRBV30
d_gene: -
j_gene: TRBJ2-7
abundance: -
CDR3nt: TGTGCCTGGAGGACCCCGGGCCGTGTGTACGAGCAGTACTTC
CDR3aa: CAWRTPGRVYEQYF

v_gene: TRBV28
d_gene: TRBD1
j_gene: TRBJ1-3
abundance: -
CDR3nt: TGTGCCAGCAGTCTCCGGGACAGGGGTGGAAACACCATATATTTT
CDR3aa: CASSLRDRGGNTIYF

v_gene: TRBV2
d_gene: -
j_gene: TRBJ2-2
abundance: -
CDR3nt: TGTGCCAGCAGGCTAGAGGGTCGGGCCGGGGAGCTGTTTTTT
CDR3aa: CASRLEGRAGELFF

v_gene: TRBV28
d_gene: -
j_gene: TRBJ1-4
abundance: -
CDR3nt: TGTGCCAGCGGGTATGATGGCGGTGAAAAACTGTTTTTT
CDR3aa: CASGYDGGEKLFF

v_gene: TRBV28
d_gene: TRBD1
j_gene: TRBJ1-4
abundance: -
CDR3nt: TGTGCCAGCAGTCAGCCGGGACAGGGTGGTGAAAAACTGTTTTTT
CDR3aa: CASSQPGQGGEKLFF

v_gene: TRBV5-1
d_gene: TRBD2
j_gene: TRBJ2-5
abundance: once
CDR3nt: TGCGCCAGCATCCCTAGCGGGAGGGAACAAGAGACCCAGTACTTC
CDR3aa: CASIPSGREQETQYF